The 27 T cell receptor beta chains below all came from one sample that was sequenced in a study of shared clonotypes between healthy human individuals. The table came from immunoSEQ multiplex PCR; TCRdb's copy has only in-frame clones and leaves some out. The data hold some 470,000 clones, with around 78% observed a single time. Source material: PBMCs. Receptor source: a woman aged 40 to 50 in good health. Some clones in this sample may be carry-over from other donors' samples.

The J gene is TRBJ2-7, the V gene TRBV21-1. TRBV21-1 is reported as a pseudogene. This CDR3 comprises 12 residues. In nucleotides, the CDR3 is TGTGCCAGCAGCACGGACCTGTGGGAGCAGTACTTC. Protein sequence: CASSTDLWEQYF.

The chain is built from TRBV19 and TRBJ1-1, with 8 positions matching TRBD1. The CDR3 totals 14 residues. Germline loops: CDR1 LNHDA, CDR2 SQIVND (reference sequence). The V and J ends lost 4 bases and 3 bases, in that order; junction bases with no gene match: 4. The CDR3 DNA reads as TGTGCCAGTAGTACCCAGGGGGCGTACACTGAAGCTTTCTTT. Protein product: CASSTQGAYTEAFF. Variable domain in full (rest from reference TRBV19 and TRBJ1-1): DGGITQSPKYLFRKEGQNVTLSCEQNLNHDAMYWYRQDPGQGLRLIYYSQIVNDFQKGDIAEGYSVSREKKESFPLTVTSAQKNPTAFYLCASSTQGAYTEAFFGQGTRLTVV.

This clone was seen only a few times. This chain uses TRBV14 with TRBJ2-7; either TRBD1 or TRBD2 may supply D (5 bases each). With 4 bases removed from V and 6 bases from J, the gap between germline ends came to 7 bases. CDR1 is SGHDN, CDR2 FVKESK, per germline. The CDR3 covers 11 residues. Here the CDR3 reads CASSPGTEQYF. CDR3 bases: TGTGCCAGCAGCCCAGGGACCGAGCAGTACTTC.

Notes on this clone: Within the sample, other DNA sequences also encode this same CDR3. The rearrangement uses TRBV18 and TRBJ2-7; D uncertain. V was clipped by 0 bases and J by 1 base, with 7 bases between them. Germline V gene sequence: CDR1 KGHSH, CDR2 LQKENI. CDR3 size: 14 residues. CDR3 in amino acids: CASSPPYGSYEQYF. The CDR3 DNA reads as TGTGCCAGCTCACCACCCTACGGTTCCTACGAGCAGTACTTC.

J is TRBJ2-7 and V is TRBV7-9, with 9 bases aligning to TRBD1. The CDR3 spans 15 residues. In germline, CDR1 is SEHNR, CDR2 FQNEAQ (reference sequence). V trimming: 1 base; J trimming: 2 bases; junction bases outside the gene matches: 3. The CDR3 here is CASSLGDRAPYEQYF. CDR3 in DNA: TGTGCCAGCAGCTTAGGGGACAGGGCCCCCTACGAGCAGTACTTC.

The chain uses TRBV6-5 and TRBJ2-2, with D maybe TRBD2 (6 bases). The CDR3 loop spans 16 amino acids. Between the trimmed V and J ends, which lost 4 bases and 4 bases, there was a span of 16 bases. CDR1 and CDR2 (germline): MNHEY, SVGAGI. DNA of the CDR3: TGTGCCAGCAGTTTCCTTTCGGGGGAGGTCACCGGGGAGCTGTTTTTT. It translates to CASSFLSGEVTGELFF.

The J gene is TRBJ2-7, the V gene TRBV5-1; 7 bases map to TRBD2. This CDR3 contains 14 residues. The ends lost 4 bases at V and 6 bases at J; junction bases unmatched: 10. Germline lookup yields CDR1 SGHRS and CDR2 YFSETQ. For the CDR3, the DNA is TGCGCCAGCAGCCTGAGGAGCGGGATCTCCGAGCAGTACTTC. This sequence encodes CASSLRSGISEQYF.

The chain uses TRBV27 and TRBJ1-3; no clear D gene. Germline-derived CDR1 and CDR2 are MNHEY and SMNVEV (reference sequence). The CDR3 length is 12 residues. The V gene lost 3 bases and the J gene lost 6 bases, with 6 bases spanning the gap. CDR3 amino acids: CASSFEENTIYF. The CDR3 DNA follows: TGTGCCAGCAGTTTTGAGGAAAACACCATATATTTT.

Regarding this clone: This same CDR3 is encoded by further DNA sequences in the sample. The V call is TRBV5-1, the J call TRBJ1-1; D is possibly TRBD1 (5 bases). There are 15 residues in the CDR3. V lost 0 bases to trimming and J lost 3 bases, with 12 bases between them. CDR1 and CDR2 from the germline V gene are SGHRS and YFSETQ. CDR3 region: CASSLVGQGDTEAFF. CDR3 in DNA: TGCGCCAGCAGCTTGGTTGGGCAGGGTGACACTGAAGCTTTCTTT. The entire variable domain, with the rest obtained from reference TRBV5-1 and TRBJ1-1, is as follows: KAGVTQTPRYLIKTRGQQVTLSCSPISGHRSVSWYQQTPGQGLQFLFEYFSETQRNKGNFPGRFSGRQFSNSRSEMNVSTLELGDSALYLCASSLVGQGDTEAFFGQGTRLTVV.

The rearrangement links TRBV18 to TRBJ1-5; D might be TRBD1 (5 bases). Between the trimmed V and J ends, which lost 3 bases and 9 bases, there was a span of 9 bases. Germline CDR1 is KGHSH and CDR2 is LQKENI. There are 12 residues in the CDR3. This CDR3 is CASSPPQGPQHF. In DNA, the CDR3 is TGTGCCAGCTCACCGCCTCAGGGGCCCCAGCATTTT.

The CDR3 DNA follows: TGTGCCAGCAGCGTAGAGAGGGCTAGCGGAAGTAGAGAGCAGTACTTC. This encodes CASSVERASGSREQYF. The chain is built from TRBV9 and TRBJ2-7; 7 nucleotides agree with TRBD2. Losses at the gene ends were 0 bases for V and 7 bases for J; bases not matched to a gene: 13. CDR3 size: 16 residues. The V gene's germline CDR1 is SGDLS and CDR2 YYNGEE.

The chain uses TRBV7-8 and TRBJ1-5, with a weak D call TRBD1 (5 bases). Trimming stripped 5 bases from V and 6 bases from J, with 20 bases between. The V gene's germline CDR1 is SGHVS and CDR2 FQNEAQ. The CDR3 runs 16 residues. The CDR3 loop is CASSVVGPGASQPQHF. DNA of the CDR3: TGTGCCAGCAGCGTAGTGGGCCCCGGGGCTAGTCAGCCCCAGCATTTT.

The J gene is TRBJ1-1, the V gene TRBV7-8; D gene ambiguous. This CDR3 has 14 amino acids. The ends were cut back, 5 bases at V and 3 bases at J, with 13 bases in the middle. Germline CDR1 is SGHVS and CDR2 is FQNEAQ. The CDR3 DNA sequence: TGTGCCAGCAGCCCGACGGGGTACGACACTGAAGCTTTCTTT. Its protein product is CASSPTGYDTEAFF.

The CDR3 is CASSNSGRGGELFF. The CDR3 DNA reads as TGTGCCAGCAGCAATAGCGGGAGGGGCGGGGAGCTGTTTTTT. The chain recombines TRBV21-1 with TRBJ2-2; the listed D gene, TRBD2, was not tested against the DNA. TRBV21-1 is shown as a pseudogene. The CDR3 runs 14 residues.

The gene calls are TRBV4-3 and TRBJ1-1; D remains unclear. CDR1 LGHNA and CDR2 YSLEER come from the germline V gene. Trimming shortened V by 0 bases and J by 1 base, and 6 bases separated the two germline ends. CDR3 size: 14 residues. The CDR3 DNA sequence: TGCGCCAGCAGCCAAGATCGACAGAACACTGAAGCTTTCTTT. Translation gives CASSQDRQNTEAFF.

The chain recombines TRBV11-2 with TRBJ1-2; TRBD1 matches at 8 bases. The CDR3 covers 14 residues. After removal of 4 bases from V and 2 bases from J, the junction contained 3 bases not matched to a gene. The V gene's germline CDR1 is SGHAT and CDR2 FQNNGV. In DNA, the CDR3 is TGTGCCAGCAGCTCCGACAGGGGAAACTATGGCTACACCTTC. Encoded protein: CASSSDRGNYGYTF.

In this sample, this clone turned up once. This chain joins TRBV19 and TRBJ2-3; TRBD2 agrees at 13 bases. This CDR3 has 14 amino acids. J gave up 3 bases and V 10 bases, and 4 bases lay outside the gene matches. Germline CDR1 reads LNHDA; CDR2 reads SQIVND (reference sequence). The CDR3 loop is CATTSGGGTDTQYF. The CDR3 DNA sequence: TGTGCCACCACTAGCGGGGGGGGGACAGATACGCAGTATTTT.

To note about this clone: At one of its ends the junction is not consistent with the germline gene, which may arise from a read error. J is TRBJ2-3 and V is TRBV18; D might be TRBD1 or TRBD2, each matching 5 bases. Germline V lookup: CDR1 KGHSH, CDR2 LQKENI. CDR3 length equals 15 residues. The CDR3 nucleotides are TGTGCCAGCTCACCCACTACCCTCGGGGCAGATACACAGTATTTT. Translating it yields CASSPTTLGADTQYF.

J is TRBJ1-2 and V is TRBV28, with D possibly TRBD1 on 5 matching bases. V gave up 3 bases and J gave up 7 bases, with 18 bases separating them. Germline CDR1 reads MDHEN; CDR2 reads SYDVKM. This CDR3 is 15 amino acids long. This CDR3 reads CASSFHGQGEGGYTF. As DNA, the CDR3 is TGTGCCAGCAGTTTCCACGGGCAGGGAGAAGGTGGCTACACCTTC.

J is TRBJ1-1 and V is TRBV4-1; D possibly corresponds to TRBD1 (5 bases). CDR1 and CDR2 from the germline V gene are MGHRA and YSYEKL. V was shortened by 1 base and J by 11 bases, with 11 bases between the two germline ends. The CDR3 runs 12 residues. DNA of the CDR3: TGCGCCAGCAGCCAAGTGGGGGTGGGGGCTTTCTTT. This sequence encodes CASSQVGVGAFF.

There are a few counts of this clone. A far larger clone is off by one base, so a read error is likely. This rearrangement joins TRBV9 to TRBJ2-1, with 11 bases lining up with TRBD2. The CDR3 spans 16 residues. Germline loops: CDR1 SGDLS, CDR2 YYNGEE. CDR3 in DNA: TGTGCCAGCAGCCTGACTAGCGGGACCTCCTACAATGAGCAGCTCTTC. The encoded protein is CASSLTSGTSYNEQLF. Complete variable domain (other parts from reference TRBV9 and TRBJ2-1): DSGVTQTPKHLITATGQRVTLRCSPRSGDLSVYWYQQSLDQGLQFLIQYYNGEERAKGNILERFSAQQFPDLHSELNLSSLELGDSALYFCASSLTSGTSYNEQLFGPGTRLTVL.

This clone was detected only a few times. The chain carries TRBV18 and TRBJ2-1, with TRBD2 matching over 7 bases. Germline CDR1 is KGHSH and CDR2 is LQKENI. The CDR3 consists of 17 residues. After removal of 3 bases from V and 5 bases from J, the junction contained 13 bases not matched to a gene. The CDR3 region has the DNA TGTGCCAGCTCACCGGGGGTAGCGGGTGCGGGAGACAATGAGCAGTTCTTC. The encoded protein is CASSPGVAGAGDNEQFF.

The rearrangement uses TRBV5-1 and TRBJ2-7; 12 bases are a match to TRBD2. With 1 base clipped from V and 4 bases from J, the junction kept 3 bases outside the gene matches. The germline CDR1 and CDR2 sequences are SGHRS and YFSETQ. This CDR3 spans 15 amino acids. This CDR3 is CASSLSTSGRYEQYF. For the CDR3, the DNA is TGCGCCAGCAGCTTGTCGACTAGCGGGAGATACGAGCAGTACTTC.

CDR3 region: CASSVVLNYGYTF. Written as DNA, the CDR3 is TGTGCCAGCAGTGTTGTTCTAAACTATGGCTACACCTTC. V gene TRBV2 combines with J gene TRBJ1-2; D unresolved. V gave up 4 bases and J gave up 2 bases, with 8 bases separating them. Germline V CDR1 and CDR2: SNHLY, FYNNEI. The CDR3 length is 13 residues.

On this clone itself: Other DNA sequences in the sample encode the same CDR3. The chain has TRBV30 and TRBJ2-7, with D hard to call. The germline gives CDR1 GTSNPN, CDR2 SVGIG (reference sequence). The CDR3 sequence is 14 residues long. V was clipped by 0 bases and J by 0 bases, with 9 bases between them. The CDR3 bases are TGTGCCTGGAGTGTAGGTCTGAACTCCTACGAGCAGTACTTC. This translates into CAWSVGLNSYEQYF. Full variable domain (remainder filled in from reference TRBV30 and TRBJ2-7): SQTIHQWPATLVQPVGSPLSLECTVEGTSNPNLYWYRQAAGRGLQLLFYSVGIGQISSEVPQNLSASRPQDRQFILSSKKLLLSDSGFYLCAWSVGLNSYEQYFGPGTRLTVT.

This chain connects TRBV4-1 to TRBJ1-2; no clear D gene. The CDR3 totals 17 residues. CDR1 and CDR2 from the germline V gene are MGHRA and YSYEKL. V was shortened by 0 bases and J by 2 bases, with 16 bases between the two germline ends. The CDR3 bases are TGCGCCAGCAGCCAAGAGAAGGCAGGCGGAAACAACTATGGCTACACCTTC. This encodes CASSQEKAGGNNYGYTF.

This chain links TRBV7-2 with TRBJ1-3, with a weak D call TRBD1 (5 bases). Germline CDR1 reads SGHTA; CDR2 reads FQGNSA. The CDR3 extends over 18 amino acids. The V end was cut by 2 bases, the J end by 0 bases, with 17 bases between. The CDR3 region has the DNA TGTGCCAGCAGCTTATCCTCTCCCCAGGGTATCTCTGGAAACACCATATATTTT. It is translated as CASSLSSPQGISGNTIYF.